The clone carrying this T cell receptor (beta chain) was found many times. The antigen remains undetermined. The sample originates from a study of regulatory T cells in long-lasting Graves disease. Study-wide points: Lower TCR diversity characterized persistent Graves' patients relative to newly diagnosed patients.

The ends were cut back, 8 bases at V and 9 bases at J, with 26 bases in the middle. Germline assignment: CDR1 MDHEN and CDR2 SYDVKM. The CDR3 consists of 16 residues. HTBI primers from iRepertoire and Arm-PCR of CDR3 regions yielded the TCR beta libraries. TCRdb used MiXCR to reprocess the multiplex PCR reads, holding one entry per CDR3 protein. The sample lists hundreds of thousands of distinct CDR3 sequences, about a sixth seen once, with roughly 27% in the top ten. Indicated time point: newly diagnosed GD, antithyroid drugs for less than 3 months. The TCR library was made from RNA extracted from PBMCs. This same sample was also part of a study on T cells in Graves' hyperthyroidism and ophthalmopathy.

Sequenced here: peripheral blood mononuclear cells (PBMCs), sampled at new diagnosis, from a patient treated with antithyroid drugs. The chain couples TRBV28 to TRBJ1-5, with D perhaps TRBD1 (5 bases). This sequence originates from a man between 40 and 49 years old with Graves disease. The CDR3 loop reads CASVEGRDRVVRPQHF. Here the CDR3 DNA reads TGTGCCAGCGTCGAGGGGCGGGACCGGGTCGTGAGGCCCCAGCATTTT.